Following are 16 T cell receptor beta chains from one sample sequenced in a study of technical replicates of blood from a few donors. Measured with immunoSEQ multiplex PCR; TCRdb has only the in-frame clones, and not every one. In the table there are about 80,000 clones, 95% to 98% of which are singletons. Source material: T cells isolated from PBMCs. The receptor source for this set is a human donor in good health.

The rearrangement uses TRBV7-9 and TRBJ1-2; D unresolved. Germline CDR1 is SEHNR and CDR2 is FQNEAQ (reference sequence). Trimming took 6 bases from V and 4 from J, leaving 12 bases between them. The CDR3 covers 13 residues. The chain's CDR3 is CASSFGGPYGYTF. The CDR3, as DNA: TGTGCCAGCAGTTTCGGCGGGCCCTATGGCTACACCTTC.

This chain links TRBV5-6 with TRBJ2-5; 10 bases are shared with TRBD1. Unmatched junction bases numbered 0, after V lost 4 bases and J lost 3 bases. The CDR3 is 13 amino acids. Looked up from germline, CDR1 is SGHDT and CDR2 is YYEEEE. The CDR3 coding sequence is TGTGCCAGCAGCGGGACAGGGGAAGAGACCCAGTACTTC. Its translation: CASSGTGEETQYF.

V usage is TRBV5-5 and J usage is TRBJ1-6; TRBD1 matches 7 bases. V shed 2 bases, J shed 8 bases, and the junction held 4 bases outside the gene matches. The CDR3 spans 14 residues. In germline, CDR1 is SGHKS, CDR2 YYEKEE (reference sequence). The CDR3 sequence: CASSFGTDYSPLHF. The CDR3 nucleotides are TGTGCCAGCAGCTTCGGGACAGATTATTCACCCCTCCACTTT.

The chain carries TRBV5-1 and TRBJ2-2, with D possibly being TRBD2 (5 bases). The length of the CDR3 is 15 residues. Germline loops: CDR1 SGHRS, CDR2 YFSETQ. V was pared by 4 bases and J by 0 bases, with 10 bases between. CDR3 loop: CASSTDSANTGELFF. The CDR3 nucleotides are TGCGCCAGCAGCACGGACTCAGCGAACACCGGGGAGCTGTTTTTT.

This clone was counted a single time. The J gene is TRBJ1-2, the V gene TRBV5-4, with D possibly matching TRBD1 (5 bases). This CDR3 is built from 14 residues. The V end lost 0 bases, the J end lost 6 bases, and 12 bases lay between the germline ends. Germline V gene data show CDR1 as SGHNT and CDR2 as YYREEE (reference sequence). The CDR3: CASSLETATNGYTF. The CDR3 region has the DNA TGTGCCAGCAGCTTGGAGACAGCCACAAATGGCTACACCTTC.

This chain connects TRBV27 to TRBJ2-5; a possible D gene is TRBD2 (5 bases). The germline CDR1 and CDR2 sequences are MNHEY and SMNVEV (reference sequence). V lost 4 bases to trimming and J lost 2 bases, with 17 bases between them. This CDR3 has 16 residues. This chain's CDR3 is CASSSDALGGQETQYF. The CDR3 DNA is TGTGCCAGCAGTTCCGACGCCCTCGGCGGGCAAGAGACCCAGTACTTC.

The CDR3 is CASSPRTGEETQYF. CDR3 DNA: TGTGCCAGCTCACCAAGGACGGGGGAAGAGACCCAGTACTTC. This sequence joins TRBV18 and TRBJ2-5; a weak D match, TRBD2 (6 bases). The CDR3 runs 14 residues. V was trimmed by 2 bases and J by 3 bases, leaving 10 bases between them. Germline V CDR1 and CDR2: KGHSH, LQKENI.

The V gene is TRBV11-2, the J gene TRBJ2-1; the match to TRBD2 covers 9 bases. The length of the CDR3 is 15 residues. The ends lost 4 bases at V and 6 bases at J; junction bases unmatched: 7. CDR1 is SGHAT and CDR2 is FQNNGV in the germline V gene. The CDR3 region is CASSSFSGRPNEQFF. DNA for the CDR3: TGTGCCAGCAGCTCCTTTAGCGGGAGACCCAATGAGCAGTTCTTC.

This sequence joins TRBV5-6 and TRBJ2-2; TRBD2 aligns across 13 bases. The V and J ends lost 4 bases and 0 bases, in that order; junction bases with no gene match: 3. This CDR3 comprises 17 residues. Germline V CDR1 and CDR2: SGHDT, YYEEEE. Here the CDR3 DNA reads TGTGCCAGCAGCAGGACTAGCGGGGGACCGAACACCGGGGAGCTGTTTTTT. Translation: CASSRTSGGPNTGELFF.

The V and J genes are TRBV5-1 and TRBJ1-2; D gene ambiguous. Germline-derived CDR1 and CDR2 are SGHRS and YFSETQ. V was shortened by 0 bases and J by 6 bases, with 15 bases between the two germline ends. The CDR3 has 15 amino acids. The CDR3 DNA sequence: TGCGCCAGCAGCTTGGAGGCCAGGACGGGAGATGGCTACACCTTC. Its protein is CASSLEARTGDGYTF.

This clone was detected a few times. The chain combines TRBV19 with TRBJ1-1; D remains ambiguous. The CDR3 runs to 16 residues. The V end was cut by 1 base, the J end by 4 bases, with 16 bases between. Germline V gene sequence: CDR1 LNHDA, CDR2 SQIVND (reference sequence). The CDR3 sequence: CASSIALGGFGTEAFF. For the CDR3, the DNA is TGTGCCAGTAGTATAGCGTTGGGAGGGTTCGGCACTGAAGCTTTCTTT.

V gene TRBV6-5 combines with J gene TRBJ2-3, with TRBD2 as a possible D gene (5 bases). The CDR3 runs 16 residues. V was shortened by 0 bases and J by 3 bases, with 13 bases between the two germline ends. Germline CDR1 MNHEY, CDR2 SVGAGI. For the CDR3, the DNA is TGTGCCAGCAGTTACTCAATTGCGGGTTCGACAGATACGCAGTATTTT. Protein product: CASSYSIAGSTDTQYF.

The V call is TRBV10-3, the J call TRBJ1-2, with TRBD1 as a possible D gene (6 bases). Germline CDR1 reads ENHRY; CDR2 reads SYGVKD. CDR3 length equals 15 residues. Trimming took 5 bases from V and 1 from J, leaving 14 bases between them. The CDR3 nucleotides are TGTGCCATCAGTTCCCGTGGACAGCATAACTATGGCTACACCTTC. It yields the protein CAISSRGQHNYGYTF.

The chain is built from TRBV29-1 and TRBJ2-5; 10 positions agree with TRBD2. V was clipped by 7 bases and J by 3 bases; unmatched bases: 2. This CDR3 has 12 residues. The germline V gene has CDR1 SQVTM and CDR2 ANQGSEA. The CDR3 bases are TGCAGCGGTGGACTAGCGGAAGAGACCCAGTACTTC. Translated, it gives CSGGLAEETQYF.

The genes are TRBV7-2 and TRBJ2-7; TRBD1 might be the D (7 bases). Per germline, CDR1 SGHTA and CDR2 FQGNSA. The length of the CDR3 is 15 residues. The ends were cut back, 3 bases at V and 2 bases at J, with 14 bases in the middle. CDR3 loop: CASSFHQGGTYEQYF. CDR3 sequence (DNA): TGTGCCAGCAGCTTTCATCAGGGGGGAACCTACGAGCAGTACTTC.

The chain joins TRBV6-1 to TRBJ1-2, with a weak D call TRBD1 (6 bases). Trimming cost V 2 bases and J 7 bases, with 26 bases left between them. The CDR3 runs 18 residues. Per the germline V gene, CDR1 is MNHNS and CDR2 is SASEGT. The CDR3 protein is CASSERWGRTSEYLGYTF. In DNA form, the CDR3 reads TGTGCCAGCAGTGAACGGTGGGGGCGCACTAGCGAATATCTTGGCTACACCTTC.